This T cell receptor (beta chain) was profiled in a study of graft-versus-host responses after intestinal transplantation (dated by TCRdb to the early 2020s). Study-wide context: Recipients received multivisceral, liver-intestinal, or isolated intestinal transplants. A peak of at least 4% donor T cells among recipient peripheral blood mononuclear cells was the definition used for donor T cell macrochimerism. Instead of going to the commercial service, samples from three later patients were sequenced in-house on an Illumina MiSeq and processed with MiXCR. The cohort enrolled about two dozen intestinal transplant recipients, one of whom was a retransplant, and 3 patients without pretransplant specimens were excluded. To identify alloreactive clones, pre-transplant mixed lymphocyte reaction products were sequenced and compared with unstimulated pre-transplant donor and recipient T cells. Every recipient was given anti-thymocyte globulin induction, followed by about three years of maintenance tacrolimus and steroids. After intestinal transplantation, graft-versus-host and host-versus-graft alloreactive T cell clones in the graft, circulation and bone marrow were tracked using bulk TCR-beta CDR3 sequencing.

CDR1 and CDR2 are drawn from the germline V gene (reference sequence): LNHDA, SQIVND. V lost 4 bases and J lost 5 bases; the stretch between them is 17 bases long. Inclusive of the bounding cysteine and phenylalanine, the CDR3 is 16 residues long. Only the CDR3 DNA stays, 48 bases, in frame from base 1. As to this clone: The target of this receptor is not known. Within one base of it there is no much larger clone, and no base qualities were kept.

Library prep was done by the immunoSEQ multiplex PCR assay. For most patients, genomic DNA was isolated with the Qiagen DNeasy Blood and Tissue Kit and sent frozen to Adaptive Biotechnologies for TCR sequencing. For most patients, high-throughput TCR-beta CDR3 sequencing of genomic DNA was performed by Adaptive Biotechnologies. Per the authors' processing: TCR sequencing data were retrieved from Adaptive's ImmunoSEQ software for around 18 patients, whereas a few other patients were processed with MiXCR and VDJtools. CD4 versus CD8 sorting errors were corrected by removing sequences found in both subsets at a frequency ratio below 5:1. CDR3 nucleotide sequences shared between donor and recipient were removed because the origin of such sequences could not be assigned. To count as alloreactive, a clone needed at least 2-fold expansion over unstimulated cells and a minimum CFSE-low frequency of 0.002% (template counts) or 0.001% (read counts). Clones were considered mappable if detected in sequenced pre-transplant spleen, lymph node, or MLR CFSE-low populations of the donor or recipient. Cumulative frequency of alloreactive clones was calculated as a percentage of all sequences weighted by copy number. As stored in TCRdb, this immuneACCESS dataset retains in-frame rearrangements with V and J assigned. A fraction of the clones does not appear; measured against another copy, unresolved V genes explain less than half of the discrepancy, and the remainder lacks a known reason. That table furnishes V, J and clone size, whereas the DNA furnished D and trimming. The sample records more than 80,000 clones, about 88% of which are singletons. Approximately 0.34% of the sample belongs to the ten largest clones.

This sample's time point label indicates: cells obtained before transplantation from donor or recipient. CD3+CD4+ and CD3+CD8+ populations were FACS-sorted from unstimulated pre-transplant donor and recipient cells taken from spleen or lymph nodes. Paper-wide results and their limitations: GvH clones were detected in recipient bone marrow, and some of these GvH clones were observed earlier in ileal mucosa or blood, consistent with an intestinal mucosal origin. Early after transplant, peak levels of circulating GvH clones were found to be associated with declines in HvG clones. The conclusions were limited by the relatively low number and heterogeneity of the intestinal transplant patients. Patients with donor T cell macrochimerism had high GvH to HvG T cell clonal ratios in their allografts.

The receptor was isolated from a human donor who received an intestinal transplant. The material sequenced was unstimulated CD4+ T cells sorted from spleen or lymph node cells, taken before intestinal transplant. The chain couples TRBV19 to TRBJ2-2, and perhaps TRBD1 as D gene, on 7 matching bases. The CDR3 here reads CASSRGTAGTTGELFF. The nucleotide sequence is TGTGCCAGTAGTAGAGGGACAGCCGGGACTACCGGGGAGCTGTTTTTT.